The 11 T cell receptor beta chains in this list originate from one sample, sequenced in a study of patients and donors after allogeneic stem cell transplantation. TCRdb used MiXCR to reprocess the RT-PCR reads, holding one entry per CDR3 protein. The data show roughly 200,000 distinct CDR3 sequences, with 35% to 50% seen just once and 33% held by the top ten. The sample consisted of blood, either unsorted or a sorted T cell fraction (not recorded which). Receptor source: a human donor who was either an allogeneic HSCT recipient or a stem cell or donor lymphocyte infusion donor (not recorded which). It is not recorded whose cells these are; they may come from a transplant donor.

CDR3 amino acids: CASLTPGLAGNEQFF. DNA of the CDR3: TGTGCCAGCTTGACACCGGGACTAGCGGGTAATGAGCAGTTCTTC. The chain carries TRBV7-9 and TRBJ2-1, with 12 nucleotides matching TRBD2. Germline lookup yields CDR1 SEHNR and CDR2 FQNEAQ (reference sequence). J was trimmed by 7 bases and V by 8 bases; bases with no gene match: 9. CDR3 size: 15 residues. The whole variable domain, filled in from reference TRBV7-9 and TRBJ2-1, reads DTGVSQNPRHKITKRGQNVTFRCDPISEHNRLYWYRQTLGQGPEFLTYFQNEAQLEKSRLLSDRFSAERPKGSFSTLEIQRTEQGDSAMYLCASLTPGLAGNEQFFGPGTRLTVL.

This rearrangement joins TRBV20-1 to TRBJ1-2, with D possibly being TRBD1 (5 bases). CDR3 size: 16 residues. Germline V gives CDR1 DFQATT, CDR2 SNEGSKA (reference sequence). V was pared by 3 bases and J by 3 bases, with 20 bases between. CDR3 sequence reads: CSASLGPGLPDYGYTF. The DNA of the CDR3 is TGCAGTGCTAGCCTGGGGCCAGGACTACCTGACTATGGCTACACCTTC.

V is TRBV27 and J is TRBJ1-4, with D possibly being TRBD1 (5 bases). The CDR3 is 14 residues long. Germline V gene sequence: CDR1 MNHEY, CDR2 SMNVEV (reference sequence). With 8 bases removed from V and 4 bases from J, the gap between germline ends came to 14 bases. The CDR3 sequence: CASRYSGLNEKLFF. In DNA form, the CDR3 reads TGTGCCAGCCGATACTCAGGGCTTAATGAAAAACTGTTTTTT.

This chain links TRBV6-5 with TRBJ2-1, with D uncertain. V was pared by 6 bases and J by 1 base, with 10 bases between. The CDR3 totals 14 residues. Germline CDR1 MNHEY, CDR2 SVGAGI. This chain's CDR3 is CASSSSWSYNEQFF. Here the CDR3 DNA reads TGTGCCAGCAGCTCTAGTTGGTCCTACAATGAGCAGTTCTTC.

V usage is TRBV28 and J usage is TRBJ2-3; D possibly corresponds to TRBD2 (6 bases). Germline-derived CDR1 and CDR2 are MDHEN and SYDVKM. The CDR3 consists of 12 residues. Trimming pared 6 bases from V and 5 bases from J, leaving 9 bases between. The CDR3, as DNA: TGTGCCAGCAGCGGAGGGATAGATACGCAGTATTTT. It codes for CASSGGIDTQYF.

The V gene is TRBV12-3 or TRBV12-4, the J gene TRBJ2-2; the match to TRBD1 covers 7 bases. The CDR3 length is 15 residues. Germline trimming cut 3 bases from V and 5 bases from J; bases unmatched to any gene: 6. In DNA, the CDR3 is TGTGCCAGCAGTTTGAGGGGGCCATCTACCGGGGAGCTGTTTTTT. Translation gives CASSLRGPSTGELFF.

This chain links TRBV6-4 with TRBJ1-5, with D uncertain. The CDR3 contains 11 residues. V was trimmed by 6 bases and J by 5 bases, leaving 5 bases between them. Germline values: CDR1 MRHNA, CDR2 SNTAGT. In DNA, the CDR3 is TGTGCCAGCAGACATTATCAGCCCCAGCATTTT. Its translation is CASRHYQPQHF.

Only a few counts were recorded for this clonotype. This chain uses TRBV30 with TRBJ1-1; D not certain. This CDR3 region has 14 residues. Germline lookup yields CDR1 GTSNPN and CDR2 SVGIG (reference sequence). Trimming stripped 1 base from V and 0 bases from J, with 9 bases between. The CDR3 DNA follows: TGTGCCTGGAGTGAGGTCATGCTGAACACTGAAGCTTTCTTT. Its translation: CAWSEVMLNTEAFF. The complete variable domain, with remaining parts taken from reference TRBV30 and TRBJ1-1, reads SQTIHQWPATLVQPVGSPLSLECTVEGTSNPNLYWYRQAAGRGLQLLFYSVGIGQISSEVPQNLSASRPQDRQFILSSKKLLLSDSGFYLCAWSEVMLNTEAFFGQGTRLTVV.

This clonotype has a count of ten or more. The junction departs from the called germline gene at one end, perhaps through a read error. The V gene is TRBV5-1, the J gene TRBJ1-1; D unclear. CDR3 length: 13 residues. Germline V gene sequence: CDR1 SGHRS, CDR2 YFSETQ. The CDR3 DNA is TGTGCCAGCAGCCTCGGATCGAACACTGAAGCTTTCTTT. Residues: CASSLGSNTEAFF.

The chain employs TRBV4-3 and TRBJ2-3; 12 nucleotides align to TRBD2. V trimming: 0 bases; J trimming: 4 bases; junction bases outside the gene matches: 14. CDR1 LGHNA and CDR2 YSLEER come from the germline V gene. The CDR3 is 20 residues long. This chain's CDR3 is CASSQDLAGGPSEVPDTQYF. DNA for the CDR3: TGCGCCAGCAGCCAAGATCTAGCGGGAGGGCCCTCTGAGGTACCAGATACGCAGTATTTT.

The DNA for the CDR3 is TGTGCCACCAGTGAGCCAGGCGGGGCAGATACGCAGTATTTT. It translates to CATSEPGGADTQYF. The chain carries TRBV24-1 and TRBJ2-3; D perhaps matches TRBD2 (6 bases). Trimming pared 4 bases from V and 4 bases from J, leaving 11 bases between. Germline V gene sequence: CDR1 KGHDR, CDR2 SFDVKD. The CDR3 is 14 residues long.